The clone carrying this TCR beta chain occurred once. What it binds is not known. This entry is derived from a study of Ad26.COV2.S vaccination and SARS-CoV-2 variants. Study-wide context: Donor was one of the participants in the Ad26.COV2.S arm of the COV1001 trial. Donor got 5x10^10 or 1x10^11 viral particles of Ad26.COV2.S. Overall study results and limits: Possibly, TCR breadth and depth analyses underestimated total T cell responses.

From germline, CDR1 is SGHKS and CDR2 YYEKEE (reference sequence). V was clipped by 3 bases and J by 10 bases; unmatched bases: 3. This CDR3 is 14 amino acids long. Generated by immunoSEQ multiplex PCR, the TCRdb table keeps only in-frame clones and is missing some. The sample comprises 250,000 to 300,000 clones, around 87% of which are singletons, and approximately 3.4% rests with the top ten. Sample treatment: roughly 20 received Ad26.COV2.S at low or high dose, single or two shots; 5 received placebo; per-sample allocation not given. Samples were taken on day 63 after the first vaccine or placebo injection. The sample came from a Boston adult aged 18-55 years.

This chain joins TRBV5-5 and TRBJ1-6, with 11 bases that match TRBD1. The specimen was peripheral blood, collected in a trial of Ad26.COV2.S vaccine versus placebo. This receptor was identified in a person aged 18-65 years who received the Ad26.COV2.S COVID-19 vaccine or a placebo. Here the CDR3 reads CASSSGTGGSPLHF. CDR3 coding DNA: TGTGCCAGCAGCTCCGGGACAGGGGGATCACCCCTCCACTTT.